This TCR beta chain originates from a study of blood T cell repertoires in COVID-19. Study as a whole: The United States, Italy and Spain supplied acute and convalescent COVID-19 samples.

This CDR3 is 15 amino acids long. Trimming pared 4 bases from V and 0 bases from J, leaving 12 bases between. Germline CDR1 and CDR2: MDHEN and SYDVKM. The assay was immunoSEQ multiplex PCR, and TCRdb's table has in-frame clones only and misses some. Among about 79,000 clones listed, approximately 90% were seen once. The genes are TRBV28 and TRBJ1-1; D gene unclear. The source of this sequence is a man between 65 and 79 years old with active or convalescent COVID-19. What was sequenced was peripheral blood. Here the CDR3 DNA reads TGTGCCAGCAGTTCACTTTCTTCCATGAACACTGAAGCTTTCTTT. Its protein is CASSSLSSMNTEAFF.